This T cell receptor beta chain was captured in a study of blood T cells in healthy people across ages. Study summary: Roughly one uniquely barcoded beta molecule per two T cells was captured.

Concerning this clonotype itself: No antigen is known for it.

Through a sample-barcoded 5' primer and a J-beta primer mix, a second PCR was run for roughly 6 to 11 cycles. TCRdb itself ran the 5' RACE reads through MiXCR, one entry per CDR3 protein. The profile covers approximately 350,000 distinct CDR3 sequences, with 52% appearing a single time and 50% to 65% taken by the ten largest. Study observations and caveats: The diversity estimates, figures obtained from one million T cells, were considered underestimates. PBMCs left unsorted prevented a conclusive naive versus antigen-experienced comparison. While age rose, TCR beta diversity per million T cells dropped in a roughly linear way.

V dropped 6 bases and J dropped 4; count of bases not matched to a gene: 10. This CDR3 comprises 17 residues. The sequencing sample was made of blood. The TCR sequence derives from a man in his sixties in good health. This chain joins TRBV12-3 or TRBV12-4 and TRBJ2-3; 13 bases are a match to TRBD2. The CDR3 nucleotides read TGTGCCAGCAGCTACCAGGCGGGACTAGCGGGATCAGATACGCAGTATTTT. This translates into CASSYQAGLAGSDTQYF.